The next 15 T cell receptor beta chains were all read from a single sample in a study of neoadjuvant nivolumab and ipilimumab in lung cancer. Sequencing was performed with immunoSEQ multiplex PCR; in TCRdb, only in-frame clones are kept and a portion is missing. The table lists some 50,000 clones, 75% to 90% of them singletons, with about 3.5% in the top ten. The sequencing used blood, collected before neoadjuvant nivolumab, alone or with ipilimumab. The receptors originated from an adult with non-small cell lung cancer. Some clones in this sample may be carry-over from other donors' samples.

This clone came up a few times. J is TRBJ2-1 and V is TRBV19; D is unclear. Germline-derived CDR1 and CDR2 are LNHDA and SQIVND (reference sequence). Between the trimmed V and J ends, which lost 3 bases and 9 bases, there was a span of 9 bases. The CDR3 is 12 residues long. The DNA of the CDR3 is TGTGCCAGTAGTATTGGAAGCACTGAGCAGTTCTTC. Translation gives CASSIGSTEQFF.

The rearrangement joins TRBV7-8 to TRBJ2-7, with D perhaps TRBD2 (7 bases). The CDR3 is made up of 16 amino acids. Germline assignment: CDR1 SGHVS and CDR2 FQNEAQ. Trimming removed 0 bases from V and 2 bases from J, with 14 bases in between. The CDR3 here is CASSLAGGAGTYEQYF. CDR3 in DNA: TGTGCCAGCAGCTTAGCGGGGGGGGCAGGAACCTACGAGCAGTACTTC.

The chain combines TRBV5-1 with TRBJ1-4, with 9 bases lining up with TRBD1. CDR3 length equals 16 residues. Germline-derived CDR1 and CDR2 are SGHRS and YFSETQ. V shed 0 bases and J 8 bases; nucleotides not matched to a gene: 8. The CDR3 sequence: CASSLEQGAVEEKLFF. DNA for the CDR3: TGCGCCAGCAGCTTGGAACAGGGGGCTGTAGAGGAAAAACTGTTTTTT.

The chain is built from TRBV7-2 and TRBJ1-2, with D possibly matching TRBD1 (5 bases). CDR3 length: 13 residues. Germline CDR1 and CDR2: SGHTA and FQGNSA. V dropped 5 bases and J dropped 6 bases, with 13 bases sitting between them. CDR3 sequence reads: CASSTSREHGYTF. As DNA, the CDR3 is TGTGCCAGCAGCACTTCCAGGGAACATGGCTACACCTTC.

The chain carries TRBV5-1 and TRBJ2-3, with 7 nucleotides matching TRBD1. CDR1 and CDR2 from the germline V gene are SGHRS and YFSETQ. Losses at the gene ends were 2 bases for V and 5 bases for J; bases not matched to a gene: 5. This CDR3 contains 14 residues. The CDR3 nucleotides read TGCGCCAGCAGCTTCCCCCAGGGGGAAGATACGCAGTATTTT. It codes for CASSFPQGEDTQYF.

The chain employs TRBV29-1 and TRBJ2-1; D is perhaps TRBD2 (7 bases). The CDR3 length is 12 residues. V dropped 4 bases and J dropped 5 bases, with 9 bases sitting between them. Germline loops: CDR1 SQVTM, CDR2 ANQGSEA. As DNA, the CDR3 is TGCAGCGTTGGGCGGGGGCACAATGAGCAGTTCTTC. Translated, it gives CSVGRGHNEQFF.

The V and J genes are TRBV5-1 and TRBJ2-2; no reliable D call. The CDR3 is 15 residues long. Trimming shortened V by 1 base and J by 1 base, and 8 bases separated the two germline ends. Germline V CDR1 and CDR2: SGHRS, YFSETQ. CDR3 residues: CASSLLARNTGELFF. The CDR3 DNA reads TGCGCCAGCAGCTTGCTCGCTAGGAACACCGGGGAGCTGTTTTTT.

This clone has a single count. Here the CDR3 DNA reads TGTGCCAGCAGTATGCGGGCCGGTACGAACACTGAAGCTTTCTTT. This codes for CASSMRAGTNTEAFF. The chain carries TRBV27 and TRBJ1-1, with D unclear. Trimming shortened V by 5 bases and J by 1 base, and 14 bases separated the two germline ends. The CDR3 runs 15 residues. The germline V gene encodes CDR1 MNHEY and CDR2 SMNVEV (reference sequence).

This clone was detected only once. The chain is built from TRBV4-3 and TRBJ2-2; 7 nucleotides agree with TRBD1. V shed 1 base, J shed 1 base, and the junction held 0 bases outside the gene matches. The length of the CDR3 is 15 residues. Germline V gives CDR1 LGHNA, CDR2 YSLEER. In DNA, the CDR3 is TGCGCCAGCAGCCAAGGACAGGGGAACACCGGGGAGCTGTTTTTT. Translated, it gives CASSQGQGNTGELFF.

The chain is built from TRBV6-5 and TRBJ2-3, with TRBD2 matching 8 bases. CDR1 is MNHEY, CDR2 SVGAGI, per germline. The trim removed 0 bases at V and 3 bases at J, leaving 2 bases unmatched. This CDR3 spans 15 amino acids. Here the CDR3 DNA reads TGTGCCAGCAGTTACTCGAGCGGGAGAACAGATACGCAGTATTTT. Encoded protein: CASSYSSGRTDTQYF.

This chain uses TRBV5-1 with TRBJ2-1, with D maybe TRBD2 (6 bases). V was trimmed by 4 bases and J by 1 base, leaving 15 bases between them. This CDR3 contains 16 residues. The V gene's germline CDR1 is SGHRS and CDR2 YFSETQ. CDR3: CASSPRWGDSYNEQFF. The CDR3 nucleotides read TGCGCCAGCAGCCCTCGGTGGGGGGATTCCTACAATGAGCAGTTCTTC.

J is TRBJ2-1 and V is TRBV2, with 11 bases fitting TRBD2. Germline loops: CDR1 SNHLY, CDR2 FYNNEI. The trim removed 6 bases at V and 6 bases at J, leaving 4 bases unmatched. This CDR3 is 14 amino acids long. CDR3 DNA: TGTGCCAGCAGAACTAGCGGGAGCTTCAATGAGCAGTTCTTC. It codes for CASRTSGSFNEQFF.

The chain is built from TRBV30 and TRBJ2-1; D is unclear. Trimming took off 4 bases at V and 10 bases at J, with 11 bases between the two ends. CDR1 GTSNPN and CDR2 SVGIG come from the germline V gene (reference sequence). The CDR3 extends over 11 amino acids. CDR3: CAWTELTEQFF. CDR3 nucleotide sequence: TGTGCCTGGACAGAACTCACCGAGCAGTTCTTC. Full variable domain (missing parts from reference TRBV30 and TRBJ2-1): SQTIHQWPATLVQPVGSPLSLECTVEGTSNPNLYWYRQAAGRGLQLLFYSVGIGQISSEVPQNLSASRPQDRQFILSSKKLLLSDSGFYLCAWTELTEQFFGPGTRLTVL.

This clone was counted once. The V gene is TRBV5-1, the J gene TRBJ2-6; TRBD1 agrees at 9 bases. Germline V gives CDR1 SGHRS, CDR2 YFSETQ. V dropped 2 bases and J dropped 2; count of bases not matched to a gene: 2. CDR3 length: 16 residues. Written as DNA, the CDR3 is TGCGCCAGCAGCTTTACAGGGGGCGCTGGGGCCAACGTCCTGACTTTC. Translating it yields CASSFTGGAGANVLTF. The whole variable domain, remainder taken from reference TRBV5-1 and TRBJ2-6, is KAGVTQTPRYLIKTRGQQVTLSCSPISGHRSVSWYQQTPGQGLQFLFEYFSETQRNKGNFPGRFSGRQFSNSRSEMNVSTLELGDSALYLCASSFTGGAGANVLTFGAGSRLTVL.

This chain links TRBV7-8 with TRBJ2-1, with D hard to call. The CDR3 covers 14 residues. Germline V CDR1 and CDR2: SGHVS, FQNEAQ. Between the trimmed V and J ends, which lost 5 bases and 8 bases, there was a span of 16 bases. CDR3: CASSITQYQHEQFF. In DNA, the CDR3 is TGTGCCAGCAGCATTACCCAATATCAACATGAGCAGTTCTTC.